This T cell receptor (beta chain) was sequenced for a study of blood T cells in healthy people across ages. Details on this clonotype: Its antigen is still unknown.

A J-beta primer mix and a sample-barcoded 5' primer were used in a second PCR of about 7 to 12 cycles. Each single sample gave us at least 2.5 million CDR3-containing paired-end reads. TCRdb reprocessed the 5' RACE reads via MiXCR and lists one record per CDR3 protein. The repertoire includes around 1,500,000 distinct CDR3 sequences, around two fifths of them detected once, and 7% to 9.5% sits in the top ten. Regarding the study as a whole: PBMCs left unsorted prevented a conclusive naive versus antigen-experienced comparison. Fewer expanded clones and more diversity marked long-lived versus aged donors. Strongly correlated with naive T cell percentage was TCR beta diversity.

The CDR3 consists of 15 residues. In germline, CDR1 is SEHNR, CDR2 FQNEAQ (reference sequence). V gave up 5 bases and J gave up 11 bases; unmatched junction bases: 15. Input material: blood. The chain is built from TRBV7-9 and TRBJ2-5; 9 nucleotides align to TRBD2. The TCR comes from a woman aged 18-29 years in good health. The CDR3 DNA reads TGTGCCAGCAGCCACTGGGAGCGGGGGGTAAATGAGCAGTACTTC. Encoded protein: CASSHWERGVNEQYF.